These 13 T cell receptor beta chains came from one sample sequenced in a study of shared clonotypes between healthy human individuals. TCRdb's copy holds only in-frame clones and misses some; the assay was immunoSEQ multiplex PCR. The table includes about 460,000 clones, roughly 80% detected once. Sample: PBMCs. Receptors were obtained from a woman between 35 and 50 years old in good health. Some clones in this sample may be carry-over from other donors' samples.

CDR3: CASSKGPKSDYEQYF. CDR3 DNA sequence: TGTGCCAGCAGCAAAGGACCCAAATCAGACTACGAGCAGTACTTC. The V call is TRBV21-1, the J call TRBJ2-7. TRBV21-1 is given as a pseudogene. The CDR3 covers 15 residues.

The J gene is TRBJ2-1, the V gene TRBV7-2, with 13 bases matching TRBD2. This CDR3 comprises 15 residues. Germline assignment: CDR1 SGHTA and CDR2 FQGNSA. The V segment lost 6 bases and the J segment 8 bases; nucleotides outside the gene matches: 7. CDR3 amino acids: CASSTRTSGSDEQFF. The CDR3 DNA sequence: TGTGCCAGCAGTACGCGGACTAGCGGGAGCGATGAGCAGTTCTTC.

Only a few counts were recorded for this clone. The rearrangement joins TRBV4-2 to TRBJ1-5; D is uncertain. The V gene's germline CDR1 is LGHNA and CDR2 YNFKEQ. This CDR3 is built from 13 residues. V was cut by 2 bases and J by 6 bases, with 8 bases left in between. The CDR3 region is CASSQSRSQPQHF. In DNA form, the CDR3 reads TGTGCCAGCAGCCAATCCAGGAGTCAGCCCCAGCATTTT.

The chain has TRBV9 and TRBJ2-5; D may match TRBD1 or TRBD2 (5 bases each). Trimming cost V 0 bases and J 0 bases, with 9 bases left between them. There are 15 residues in the CDR3. Germline values: CDR1 SGDLS, CDR2 YYNGEE. CDR3: CASSVGGPYQETQYF. CDR3 sequence (DNA): TGTGCCAGCAGCGTAGGGGGACCATACCAAGAGACCCAGTACTTC. Full variable domain (missing parts from reference TRBV9 and TRBJ2-5): DSGVTQTPKHLITATGQRVTLRCSPRSGDLSVYWYQQSLDQGLQFLIQYYNGEERAKGNILERFSAQQFPDLHSELNLSSLELGDSALYFCASSVGGPYQETQYFGPGTRLLVL.

This chain uses TRBV7-2 with TRBJ2-5, with 8 positions matching TRBD2. The CDR3 is 15 residues long. The V gene end was trimmed by 4 bases and the J gene end by 5 bases; junction bases not matched to a gene: 9. Per the germline V gene, CDR1 is SGHTA and CDR2 is FQGNSA. This CDR3 is CASSSPLAGGETQYF. CDR3 nucleotides: TGTGCCAGCAGCTCGCCTTTGGCGGGAGGCGAGACCCAGTACTTC.

V and J are TRBV30 and TRBJ2-7; D is unresolved. Germline V gene sequence: CDR1 GTSNPN, CDR2 SVGIG (reference sequence). The V and J ends lost 0 bases and 3 bases respectively, with 12 bases between them. The CDR3 consists of 14 residues. Written as DNA, the CDR3 is TGTGCCTGGAGTGTACCGGGCTATATCTACGAGCAGTACTTC. This gives the protein CAWSVPGYIYEQYF. The full variable domain, completed using reference TRBV30 and TRBJ2-7, is SQTIHQWPATLVQPVGSPLSLECTVEGTSNPNLYWYRQAAGRGLQLLFYSVGIGQISSEVPQNLSASRPQDRQFILSSKKLLLSDSGFYLCAWSVPGYIYEQYFGPGTRLTVT.

The chain couples TRBV21-1 to TRBJ1-4. TRBV21-1 is recorded as a pseudogene. The CDR3 covers 16 residues. This CDR3 is CASSPRRGRPVGKLFF. The CDR3 DNA reads TGTGCCAGCAGCCCGCGGAGGGGCAGACCGGTTGGGAAACTGTTTTTT.

This clone occurred a few times. This sequence joins TRBV19 and TRBJ2-5; D ambiguous. Germline values: CDR1 LNHDA, CDR2 SQIVND (reference sequence). V was trimmed by 4 bases and J by 4 bases, leaving 7 bases between them. The CDR3 spans 12 residues. For the CDR3, the DNA is TGTGCCAGTAGTAGTTGGCGAGAGACCCAGTACTTC. Translated: CASSSWRETQYF.

This chain uses TRBV7-9 with TRBJ2-1; 7 nucleotides align to TRBD2. Per the germline V gene, CDR1 is SEHNR and CDR2 is FQNEAQ (reference sequence). The CDR3 runs to 17 residues. The V segment lost 1 base and the J segment 6 bases; nucleotides outside the gene matches: 12. CDR3 sequence reads: CASSLVLGLEAGNEQFF. The CDR3 bases are TGTGCCAGCAGCTTAGTTCTCGGACTAGAGGCGGGCAATGAGCAGTTCTTC.

As concerns this clone: At the DNA level, this CDR3 is encoded by other sequences in the same sample as well. The V call is TRBV5-1, the J call TRBJ2-5, with D hard to call. This CDR3 has 13 residues. Looked up from germline, CDR1 is SGHRS and CDR2 is YFSETQ. V shed 0 bases and J shed 2 bases, with 5 bases lying between them. The CDR3 DNA follows: TGCGCCAGCAGCTTGGGGGGTCAAGAGACCCAGTACTTC. It codes for CASSLGGQETQYF.

Concerning this clone itself: A far larger clone differs by one base, so this is likely a read error. This sequence joins TRBV30 and TRBJ2-7; weak D call: TRBD1 (6 bases). This CDR3 region has 14 residues. Germline V gives CDR1 GTSNPN, CDR2 SVGIG (reference sequence). CDR3 amino acids: CAWSVLRGSYEQSF. CDR3 DNA: TGTGCCTGGAGTGTACTCAGGGGCTCCTACGAGCAGTCCTTC. The variable domain in full, completed from reference TRBV30 and TRBJ2-7, reads SQTIHQWPATLVQPVGSPLSLECTVEGTSNPNLYWYRQAAGRGLQLLFYSVGIGQISSEVPQNLSASRPQDRQFILSSKKLLLSDSGFYLCAWSVLRGSYEQSFGPGTRLTVT.

In its sample, this clone was seen once. It differs at one base from a far larger clone, so likely a read error. The genes are TRBV29-1 and TRBJ1-1, with D possibly being TRBD1 (6 bases). Germline values: CDR1 SQVTM, CDR2 ANQGSEA. The CDR3 totals 13 residues. As DNA, the CDR3 is TGCAGCGCTTACCGGGACAAGGATGCTGAATCTTTCTTT. It specifies CSAYRDKDAESFF. Full variable domain (missing parts from reference TRBV29-1 and TRBJ1-1): SAVISQKPSRDICQRGTSLTIQCQVDSQVTMMFWYRQQPGQSLTLIATANQGSEATYESGFVIDKFPISRPNLTFSTLTVSNMSPEDSSIYLCSAYRDKDAESFFGQGTRLTVV.

A word on this clone: A much larger clone differs by one base, so this may be a read error. Distinct nucleotide sequences in the sample also encode this CDR3. V is TRBV6-6 and J is TRBJ1-2, with D uncertain. Per germline, CDR1 MNHNY and CDR2 SVGAGI (reference sequence). The CDR3 runs 13 residues. The CDR3 region is CASSRPGNKGYTF. The CDR3, as DNA: TGCGCCAGCAGCCGCCCCGGGAACAAGGGCTACACCTTC.